A single sample is the source of the 31 T cell receptor beta chains below, sequenced in a study of tumor-infiltrating lymphocytes in localized non-small cell lung cancer. Clones were read by immunoSEQ multiplex PCR, and TCRdb kept only the in-frame ones, dropping some. The sample has about 7,600 clones, around 77% seen once. The sequenced sample consisted of lung tumor tissue. Receptors were obtained from a human donor with non-small cell lung cancer.

The gene calls are TRBV27 and TRBJ2-7, with D possibly matching TRBD2 (6 bases). The CDR3 totals 13 residues. V lost 6 bases to trimming and J lost 6 bases, with 15 bases between them. Germline lookup yields CDR1 MNHEY and CDR2 SMNVEV (reference sequence). The DNA of the CDR3 is TGTGCCAGCAGCCACCCTTTGGGGGGCGAGCAGTACTTC. It yields the protein CASSHPLGGEQYF.

This chain connects TRBV10-2 to TRBJ2-1; D remains ambiguous. The CDR3 sequence is 15 residues long. The germline V gene encodes CDR1 WSHSY and CDR2 SAAADI. The V end was cut by 6 bases, the J end by 0 bases, with 12 bases between. The CDR3 DNA reads TGCGCCAGCAGCGATGACTCGAGCTCCTACAATGAGCAGTTCTTC. Translated, it gives CASSDDSSSYNEQFF.

This clone was seen only a few times. This chain connects TRBV28 to TRBJ1-5; unclear D gene. The CDR3 is 13 amino acids. The germline V gene has CDR1 MDHEN and CDR2 SYDVKM. The V end lost 2 bases, the J end lost 7 bases, and 9 bases lay between the germline ends. For the CDR3, the DNA is TGTGCCAGCAGTTTAATGGTGGAACAGCCCCAGCATTTT. As protein: CASSLMVEQPQHF.

J is TRBJ1-6 and V is TRBV10-2, with D perhaps TRBD1 (5 bases). The CDR3 runs 15 residues. Germline V gene data show CDR1 as WSHSY and CDR2 as SAAADI. With 5 bases removed from V and 2 bases from J, the gap between germline ends came to 10 bases. The CDR3, as DNA: TGCGCCAGCAGTCGGACAATTCCCTATAATTCACCCCTCCACTTT. Protein sequence: CASSRTIPYNSPLHF.

The chain couples TRBV30 to TRBJ2-7, with D unresolved. The CDR3 totals 15 residues. The germline gives CDR1 GTSNPN, CDR2 SVGIG (reference sequence). The germline V and J ends were trimmed by 2 bases and 1 base, with 15 bases remaining between them. Here the CDR3 DNA reads TGTGCCTGGAGTAAAGGTGGGGTAGGATCCTACGAGCAGTACTTC. This codes for CAWSKGGVGSYEQYF.

In its sample, this clone was seen a few times. This sequence joins TRBV6-1 and TRBJ1-6; the D gene is possibly TRBD1 (6 bases). Germline V gene lookup returns CDR1 MNHNS and CDR2 SASEGT. The CDR3 spans 15 residues. Trimming removed 10 bases from V and 9 bases from J, with 22 bases in between. CDR3 residues: CATYVTGAWGSPLHF. The CDR3 DNA reads as TGTGCCACCTACGTTACGGGGGCGTGGGGTTCACCCCTCCACTTT.

V gene TRBV5-1 combines with J gene TRBJ1-5; the match to TRBD1 covers 12 bases. Germline CDR1 reads SGHRS; CDR2 reads YFSETQ. J gave up 6 bases and V 4 bases, and 5 bases lay outside the gene matches. CDR3 size: 15 residues. The DNA for the CDR3 is TGCGCCAGCAGCCTGGGACAGGGGGCAGGTCAGCCCCAGCATTTT. It codes for CASSLGQGAGQPQHF.

The chain carries TRBV29-1 and TRBJ1-2, with D possibly TRBD1 on 6 matching bases. Trimming cost V 2 bases and J 8 bases, with 12 bases left between them. This CDR3 contains 12 residues. CDR1 is SQVTM and CDR2 is ANQGSEA in the germline V gene. The DNA of the CDR3 is TGCAGCGTTGAAAACAGGGTTTACGGCTACACCTTC. Protein product: CSVENRVYGYTF.

The chain uses TRBV4-1 and TRBJ1-4; weak D call: TRBD1 (5 bases). Germline CDR1 and CDR2: MGHRA and YSYEKL. The germline V and J ends were trimmed by 0 bases and 4 bases, with 12 bases remaining between them. The CDR3 has 16 residues. The CDR3 coding sequence is TGCGCCAGCAGCCAAGATTTATACAGGAGTAATGAAAAACTGTTTTTT. It translates to CASSQDLYRSNEKLFF.

The chain has TRBV18 and TRBJ2-2; TRBD2 is a possible D gene (5 bases). The CDR3 contains 16 residues. Per the germline V gene, CDR1 is KGHSH and CDR2 is LQKENI. V gave up 4 bases and J gave up 0 bases, with 12 bases separating them. The CDR3 protein is CASSRSGSANTGELFF. DNA of the CDR3: TGTGCCAGCTCACGTTCGGGGAGCGCGAACACCGGGGAGCTGTTTTTT.

J is TRBJ1-4 and V is TRBV7-9; D unresolved. CDR1 and CDR2 from the germline V gene are SEHNR and FQNEAQ (reference sequence). The CDR3 contains 12 residues. V was cut by 6 bases and J by 7 bases, with 9 bases left in between. CDR3 loop: CASRRLGEKLFF. CDR3 DNA: TGTGCCAGCAGACGCCTGGGTGAAAAACTGTTTTTT.

This clone was seen a single time. The chain recombines TRBV7-9 with TRBJ1-5, with D possibly being TRBD1 (5 bases). Germline values: CDR1 SEHNR, CDR2 FQNEAQ (reference sequence). The CDR3 contains 13 residues. V dropped 7 bases and J dropped 7 bases, with 14 bases sitting between them. CDR3 DNA sequence: TGTGCCAGCAATTCGGGGGGAGTCCAGCCCCAGCATTTT. Protein: CASNSGGVQPQHF. Full variable domain (remainder filled in from reference TRBV7-9 and TRBJ1-5): DTGVSQNPRHKITKRGQNVTFRCDPISEHNRLYWYRQTLGQGPEFLTYFQNEAQLEKSRLLSDRFSAERPKGSFSTLEIQRTEQGDSAMYLCASNSGGVQPQHFGDGTRLSIL.

The sample holds one count of this clone. The chain has TRBV5-1 and TRBJ1-3, with D tentatively TRBD1 (5 bases). The CDR3 has 15 residues. Germline V gives CDR1 SGHRS, CDR2 YFSETQ. Trimming took off 2 bases at V and 0 bases at J, with 9 bases between the two ends. CDR3 sequence (DNA): TGCGCCAGCAGCTTAGACAGACCCTCTGGAAACACCATATATTTT. Protein product: CASSLDRPSGNTIYF.

The chain couples TRBV7-9 to TRBJ1-2; a weak D match, TRBD1 (6 bases). V was pared by 4 bases and J by 2 bases, with 8 bases between. Per germline, CDR1 SEHNR and CDR2 FQNEAQ (reference sequence). The length of the CDR3 is 13 residues. The CDR3, as DNA: TGTGCCAGCAGCTCCCAGGGGAACTATGGCTACACCTTC. Protein sequence: CASSSQGNYGYTF.

The V call is TRBV2, the J call TRBJ2-1; the match to TRBD2 covers 7 bases. The CDR3 totals 14 residues. Germline-derived CDR1 and CDR2 are SNHLY and FYNNEI. V was pared by 8 bases and J by 4 bases, with 8 bases of the junction left unmatched. CDR3 region: CASWEGLGYNEQFF. In DNA form, the CDR3 reads TGTGCCAGCTGGGAGGGCCTCGGGTACAATGAGCAGTTCTTC.

This clone showed up just a few times. This chain uses TRBV4-1 with TRBJ2-1; possible D gene TRBD2, 6 bases. The CDR3 runs to 15 residues. The germline V gene encodes CDR1 MGHRA and CDR2 YSYEKL. With 5 bases removed from V and 5 bases from J, the gap between germline ends came to 16 bases. The CDR3 nucleotides read TGCGCCAGCAGCACGGAGGGGAGATGGGACAATGAGCAGTTCTTC. Protein sequence: CASSTEGRWDNEQFF.

The chain is built from TRBV2 and TRBJ2-7; D possibly uses TRBD1 or TRBD2 (5 bases each). V dropped 7 bases and J dropped 2 bases, with 15 bases sitting between them. Germline CDR1 SNHLY, CDR2 FYNNEI. CDR3 length: 14 amino acids. The CDR3 spells CASMRRLGAYEQYF. CDR3 bases: TGTGCCAGCATGAGAAGGTTGGGGGCCTACGAGCAGTACTTC.

The chain is built from TRBV28 and TRBJ1-1; D not certain. The germline V and J ends were trimmed by 8 bases and 7 bases, with 2 bases remaining between them. The CDR3 contains 8 residues. Germline CDR1 and CDR2: MDHEN and SYDVKM. The CDR3 sequence is CASGEAFF. For the CDR3, the DNA is TGTGCCAGCGGTGAAGCTTTCTTT.

The chain has TRBV6-1 and TRBJ1-2, with 7 bases matching TRBD1. V lost 11 bases to trimming and J lost 4 bases; unmatched junction nucleotides: 13. The CDR3 extends over 14 amino acids. Per the germline V gene, CDR1 is MNHNS and CDR2 is SASEGT. CDR3 in amino acids: CAVNRGGLSYGYTF. CDR3 sequence (DNA): TGTGCCGTAAACAGGGGAGGTCTGAGCTATGGCTACACCTTC.

This rearrangement joins TRBV29-1 to TRBJ1-2; unclear D gene. The CDR3 has 11 amino acids. In germline, CDR1 is SQVTM, CDR2 ANQGSEA. V shed 4 bases and J shed 4 bases, with 7 bases lying between them. This chain's CDR3 is CSVGKAYGYTF. Written as DNA, the CDR3 is TGCAGCGTTGGGAAGGCCTATGGCTACACCTTC.

The rearrangement links TRBV6-5 to TRBJ1-2, with a weak D call TRBD1 (5 bases). From germline, CDR1 is MNHEY and CDR2 SVGAGI. V was clipped by 5 bases and J by 8 bases, with 15 bases between them. The CDR3 has 13 amino acids. CDR3 in DNA: TGTGCCAGCAGTAGGGGAGAGGTGTACGGCTACACCTTC. Its protein product is CASSRGEVYGYTF.

The chain has TRBV29-1 and TRBJ2-1; TRBD2 agrees at 8 bases. CDR1 and CDR2 (germline): SQVTM, ANQGSEA. The J segment lost 1 base and the V segment lost 5 bases, leaving 7 bases of the junction unmatched. There are 15 residues in the CDR3. Written as DNA, the CDR3 is TGCAGCGTTTTAAGCGGGAGAAGGTCCTACAATGAGCAGTTCTTC. Translating it yields CSVLSGRRSYNEQFF.

This clone has more than one count but fewer than ten. The chain is built from TRBV29-1 and TRBJ1-1; 12 nucleotides match TRBD1. CDR1 and CDR2 (germline): SQVTM, ANQGSEA. V lost 0 bases to trimming and J lost 2 bases; unmatched junction nucleotides: 7. The CDR3 covers 17 residues. The CDR3: CSVEDISGQGANTEAFF. The CDR3 DNA reads as TGCAGCGTTGAAGATATATCGGGACAGGGGGCCAACACTGAAGCTTTCTTT.

The V gene is TRBV30, the J gene TRBJ1-1, with D unresolved. The V end was cut by 1 base, the J end by 5 bases, with 11 bases between. The CDR3 runs to 13 residues. Germline lookup yields CDR1 GTSNPN and CDR2 SVGIG (reference sequence). The CDR3 DNA is TGTGCCTGGAGTGACCTGAGAGGGACTGAAGCTTTCTTT. Translation: CAWSDLRGTEAFF. The full variable domain, rest sourced from reference TRBV30 and TRBJ1-1, is SQTIHQWPATLVQPVGSPLSLECTVEGTSNPNLYWYRQAAGRGLQLLFYSVGIGQISSEVPQNLSASRPQDRQFILSSKKLLLSDSGFYLCAWSDLRGTEAFFGQGTRLTVV.

This rearrangement joins TRBV6-1 to TRBJ1-5; D unresolved. V was shortened by 3 bases and J by 3 bases, with 18 bases between the two germline ends. Germline CDR1 reads MNHNS; CDR2 reads SASEGT. This CDR3 has 17 residues. DNA of the CDR3: TGTGCCAGCAGTGACCCCCGGCAGGCGAGGTTCAATCAGCCCCAGCATTTT. Protein: CASSDPRQARFNQPQHF.

V and J are TRBV9 and TRBJ2-3, with D perhaps matching TRBD2 (5 bases). Germline lookup yields CDR1 SGDLS and CDR2 YYNGEE. There are 16 residues in the CDR3. Trimming cost V 4 bases and J 3 bases, with 18 bases left between them. The CDR3 nucleotides are TGTGCCAGCAGCCCAAACCTACGGGATGGAACAGATACGCAGTATTTT. Its protein product is CASSPNLRDGTDTQYF.

This clone was observed a handful of times. J is TRBJ2-7 and V is TRBV10-3; D is undetermined. Germline-derived CDR1 and CDR2 are ENHRY and SYGVKD. The V and J ends lost 0 bases and 7 bases respectively, with 4 bases between them. The CDR3 loop spans 11 amino acids. The CDR3 protein is CAISESREQYF. DNA for the CDR3: TGTGCCATCAGTGAGTCCCGGGAGCAGTACTTC.

The CDR3 DNA follows: TGTGCCAGCAGAACCGGACTAGCGGGAGGGGGGAGGCAGTTCTTC. It translates to CASRTGLAGGGRQFF. The V call is TRBV6-5, the J call TRBJ2-1; 15 nucleotides line up with TRBD2. The CDR3 is 15 amino acids. Germline assignment: CDR1 MNHEY and CDR2 SVGAGI. The V segment lost 6 bases and the J segment 12 bases; nucleotides outside the gene matches: 9.

The chain carries TRBV7-9 and TRBJ2-1; 10 bases agree with TRBD2. Germline V gene data show CDR1 as SEHNR and CDR2 as FQNEAQ (reference sequence). With 5 bases clipped from V and 6 bases from J, the junction kept 13 bases outside the gene matches. This CDR3 has 17 amino acids. The CDR3 is CASSPGAWSGRANEQFF. CDR3 coding DNA: TGTGCCAGCAGCCCGGGAGCATGGAGCGGGAGGGCCAATGAGCAGTTCTTC.

The chain is built from TRBV2 and TRBJ2-3, with D possibly being TRBD2 (5 bases). The CDR3 consists of 15 residues. V shed 2 bases and J shed 0 bases, with 9 bases lying between them. The germline V gene has CDR1 SNHLY and CDR2 FYNNEI. The DNA for the CDR3 is TGTGCCAGCAGTGAACGAGAGGGAAGCACAGATACGCAGTATTTT. Residues: CASSEREGSTDTQYF.

The chain couples TRBV7-2 to TRBJ1-1; D remains unclear. Per the germline V gene, CDR1 is SGHTA and CDR2 is FQGNSA. The CDR3 sequence is 16 residues long. V lost 1 base and J lost 4, with 16 bases in between. The CDR3 DNA reads TGTGCCAGCAGCTTAGTAAACCTGTTCCGCCTCACTGAAGCTTTCTTT. Translation: CASSLVNLFRLTEAFF. Combining the CDR3 with reference TRBV7-2 and TRBJ1-1 gives the whole variable domain GAGVSQSPSNKVTEKGKDVELRCDPISGHTALYWYRQSLGQGLEFLIYFQGNSAPDKSGLPSDRFSAERTGGSVSTLTIQRTQQEDSAVYLCASSLVNLFRLTEAFFGQGTRLTVV.